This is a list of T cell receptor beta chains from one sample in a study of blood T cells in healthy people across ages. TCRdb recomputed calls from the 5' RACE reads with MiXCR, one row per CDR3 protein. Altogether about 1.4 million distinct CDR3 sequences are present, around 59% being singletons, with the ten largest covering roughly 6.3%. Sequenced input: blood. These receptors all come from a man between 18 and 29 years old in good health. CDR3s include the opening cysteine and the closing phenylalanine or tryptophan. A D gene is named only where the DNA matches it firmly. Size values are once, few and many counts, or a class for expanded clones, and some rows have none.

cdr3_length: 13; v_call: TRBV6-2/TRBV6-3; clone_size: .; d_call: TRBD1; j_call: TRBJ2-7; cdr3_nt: TGTGCCAGTCAAAGGGACAGGTCCTACGAGCAGTACTTC; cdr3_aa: CASQRDRSYEQYF
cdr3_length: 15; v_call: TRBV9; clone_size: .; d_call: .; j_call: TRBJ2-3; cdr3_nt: TGTGCCAGCAGCGTAGAGGCGGGGGCCACAGATACGCAGTATTTT; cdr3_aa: CASSVEAGATDTQYF
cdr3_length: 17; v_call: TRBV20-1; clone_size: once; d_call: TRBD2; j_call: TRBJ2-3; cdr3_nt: TGCAGTGCTAGATATAGGGAGCGGGGGGACTACACAGATACGCAGTATTTT; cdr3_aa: CSARYRERGDYTDTQYF
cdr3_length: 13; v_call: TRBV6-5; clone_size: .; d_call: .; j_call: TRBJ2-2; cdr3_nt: TGTGCCACTCGGGCGCCGAACACCGGGGAGCTGTTTTTT; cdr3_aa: CATRAPNTGELFF
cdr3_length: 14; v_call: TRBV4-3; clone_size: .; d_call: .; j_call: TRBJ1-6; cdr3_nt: TGCGCCAGCAGCCAAGTTTCGGGAAACTCACCCCTCCACTTT; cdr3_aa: CASSQVSGNSPLHF
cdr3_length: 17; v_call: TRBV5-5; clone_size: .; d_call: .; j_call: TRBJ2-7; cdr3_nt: TGTGCCAGCAGCTCGAGGTCGGGGGCAACCTACTCCTACGAGCAGTACTTC; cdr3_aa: CASSSRSGATYSYEQYF
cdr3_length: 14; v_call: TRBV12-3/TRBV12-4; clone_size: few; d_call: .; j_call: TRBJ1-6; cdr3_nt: TGTGCCAGCAGTTCAGACATCAATAATTCACCCCTCCACTTT; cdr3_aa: CASSSDINNSPLHF
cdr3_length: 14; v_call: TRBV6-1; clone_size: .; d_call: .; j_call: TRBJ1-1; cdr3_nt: TGTGCCAGCAGTGGCGAGGGTAGGAACGCTGAAGCTTTCTTT; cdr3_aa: CASSGEGRNAEAFF
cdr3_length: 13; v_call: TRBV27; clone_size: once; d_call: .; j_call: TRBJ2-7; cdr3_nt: TGTGCCAGCAGTAGAACCAGGGGCTACGTGCAGTACTTC; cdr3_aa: CASSRTRGYVQYF
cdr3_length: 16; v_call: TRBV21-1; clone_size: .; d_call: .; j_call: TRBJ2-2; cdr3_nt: TGTGCCAGCAAGGCTAGCGGGGGACCGGACACCGGGGAGCTGTTTTTT; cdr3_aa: CASKASGGPDTGELFF
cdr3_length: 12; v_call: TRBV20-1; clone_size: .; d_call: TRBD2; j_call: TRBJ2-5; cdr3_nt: TGCAGCGTAAGCGGGGCAGTGGAGACCCAGTACTTC; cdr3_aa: CSVSGAVETQYF
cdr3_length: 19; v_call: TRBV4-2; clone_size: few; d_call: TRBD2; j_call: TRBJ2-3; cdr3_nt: TGTGCCAGCAGCCAAGAAGAGGTGGCCGCGGGAGGGCGCACAGATACGCAGTATTTT; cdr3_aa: CASSQEEVAAGGRTDTQYF
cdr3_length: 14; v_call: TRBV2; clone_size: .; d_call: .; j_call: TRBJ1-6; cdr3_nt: TGTGCCAGCAGGAACGAGGTCGGTAATTCACCCCTCCACTTT; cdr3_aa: CASRNEVGNSPLHF
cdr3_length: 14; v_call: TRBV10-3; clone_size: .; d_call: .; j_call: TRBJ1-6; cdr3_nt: TGTGCCATCGGAGAGGGGGGGGATAATTCACCCCTCCACTTT; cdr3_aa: CAIGEGGDNSPLHF
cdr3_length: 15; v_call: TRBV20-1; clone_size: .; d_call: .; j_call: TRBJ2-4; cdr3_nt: TGCAGTGCTCCGCAGACAGTACTAGCCAAAAACATTCAGTACTTC; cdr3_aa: CSAPQTVLAKNIQYF
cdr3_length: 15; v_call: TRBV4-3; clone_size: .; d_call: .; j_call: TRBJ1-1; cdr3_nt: TGCGCCAGCAGCCAAGGAGTCAGGGGGAACACTGAAGCTTTCTTT; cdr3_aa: CASSQGVRGNTEAFF